This TCR beta chain was identified in a study of shared clonotypes between healthy human individuals. The CDR3 consists of 14 residues. V gave up 3 bases and J gave up 3 bases; unmatched junction bases: 3. CDR1 SGHDT and CDR2 YYEEEE come from the germline V gene. TCRdb's copy holds only in-frame clones and misses some; the assay was immunoSEQ multiplex PCR. The sample lists hundreds of thousands of clones, 85% to 95% occurring once. Only CD45RO-negative cells positively selected for CCR7 counted as naive CD8 cells, so terminally differentiated effector memory CD45RA+ cells were excluded. The origin of this receptor is a man between 25 and 39 years old in good health. The chain has TRBV5-6 and TRBJ1-2; the match to TRBD1 covers 9 bases. The sequenced sample consisted of naive CD8+ T cells sorted from blood. The chain's CDR3 is CASSSGTGHYGYTF. The CDR3 nucleotides are TGTGCCAGCAGCTCGGGGACAGGGCACTATGGCTACACCTTC.